A selection of T cell receptor beta chains follows, all from one sample in a study of Graves' ophthalmopathy and Graves' hyperthyroidism. A single record per CDR3 protein comes from TCRdb applying MiXCR to the multiplex PCR reads. The repertoire includes over 150,000 distinct CDR3 sequences, more than 30% of them detected once, and roughly 5.8% sits in the top ten. Sequences were obtained from peripheral blood. Receptors originate from a woman aged 35 to 49 with Graves' ophthalmopathy. The CDR3 runs from the conserved cysteine through the conserved F or W. Fields, in order: D gene, V gene, clone size, CDR3 length, J gene, CDR3 DNA, CDR3 protein. The D gene is left open where the match is weak. The size field is filled for only some rows; it gives once, few, many or a size class.

d_call: NA; v_call: TRBV28; clone_size: NA; cdr3_length: 18; j_call: TRBJ2-5; cdr3_nt: TGTGCCAGCAGCCACAAACGTGGTCGGGGGAAGGAACGAGAGACCCAGTACTTC; cdr3_aa: CASSHKRGRGKERETQYF
d_call: NA; v_call: TRBV19; clone_size: many; cdr3_length: 16; j_call: TRBJ1-3; cdr3_nt: TGTGCCAGTAGTAGCCAGCCGGGGATCTCTGGAAACACCATATATTTT; cdr3_aa: CASSSQPGISGNTIYF
d_call: NA; v_call: TRBV29-1; clone_size: many; cdr3_length: 12; j_call: TRBJ1-1; cdr3_nt: TGCAGCGCTGACAGTATGAACACTGAAGCTTTCTTT; cdr3_aa: CSADSMNTEAFF
d_call: NA; v_call: TRBV20-1; clone_size: many; cdr3_length: 12; j_call: TRBJ1-2; cdr3_nt: TGCAGTGCAGCCGGGGCCTTAAGTGGCTACACCTTC; cdr3_aa: CSAAGALSGYTF
d_call: TRBD1; v_call: TRBV7-2; clone_size: many; cdr3_length: 15; j_call: TRBJ1-2; cdr3_nt: TGTGCCAGCAGCTTAGGCCCGGGACAGGGAGATGGCTACACCTTC; cdr3_aa: CASSLGPGQGDGYTF
d_call: TRBD1; v_call: TRBV9; clone_size: many; cdr3_length: 15; j_call: TRBJ1-2; cdr3_nt: TGTGCCAGCAGCGTGTTAGGACAGGCAGACTATGGCTACACCTTC; cdr3_aa: CASSVLGQADYGYTF
d_call: NA; v_call: TRBV2; clone_size: NA; cdr3_length: 11; j_call: TRBJ2-7; cdr3_nt: TGTGCCAGCAGTGATGGCGGCGAGCAGTACTTC; cdr3_aa: CASSDGGEQYF
d_call: NA; v_call: TRBV2; clone_size: many; cdr3_length: 13; j_call: TRBJ1-2; cdr3_nt: TGTGCCAGCACCAATCCCACAGGGCTCGGCTACACCTTC; cdr3_aa: CASTNPTGLGYTF
d_call: NA; v_call: TRBV19; clone_size: NA; cdr3_length: 15; j_call: TRBJ2-6; cdr3_nt: TGTGCCAGTAGTACAGTCCCGACTGGGGCCAACGTCCTGACTTTC; cdr3_aa: CASSTVPTGANVLTF
d_call: NA; v_call: TRBV20-1; clone_size: many; cdr3_length: 13; j_call: TRBJ2-2; cdr3_nt: TGCAGTGCGTGGGCGGAGGACACCGGGGAGCTGTTTTTT; cdr3_aa: CSAWAEDTGELFF
d_call: NA; v_call: TRBV7-8; clone_size: many; cdr3_length: 12; j_call: TRBJ2-7; cdr3_nt: TGTGCCAGCAGCTTTATCTCCTACGAGCAGTACTTC; cdr3_aa: CASSFISYEQYF
d_call: NA; v_call: TRBV28; clone_size: NA; cdr3_length: 14; j_call: TRBJ1-1; cdr3_nt: TGTGCCAGCATGTATTGGGTAGAGGACACTGAAGCTTTCTTT; cdr3_aa: CASMYWVEDTEAFF